Given below is one TCR beta chain in context. Its antigen is unknown. Germline V gene sequence: CDR1 MNHNS, CDR2 SASEGT. This CDR3 comprises 15 residues. Trimming pared 0 bases from V and 2 bases from J, leaving 10 bases between. The data originate from a study of naive and memory T cell subsets. Two oligonucleotides, mixed equimolar, formed the beta constant-region primer covering TRBC1 and TRBC2. Nested alpha and beta constant-region primers with the SP2 primer drove four PCR rounds on ligated cDNA. TCRdb recomputed calls from the UMI-ligation and nested PCR reads with MiXCR, one row per CDR3 protein. The sample consists of over 130,000 distinct CDR3 sequences, roughly a fifth of them appearing once. Study observations and caveats: In naive cells, over 95% of TCR sequences were seen only once. From naive to CM, EM and EMRA, diversity decreased and Gini increased. Each distinct alpha or beta sequence counts as one clonotype. Findings for naive and memory subsets could not be checked against ground truth. Possibly reflecting memory cells re-expressing CD45RA, a few larger clonotypes occurred in naive repertoires, especially CD8.

The sequencing sample was made of naive CD8+ T cells from blood. The sequence came from a human donor in good health. The rearrangement joins TRBV6-1 to TRBJ1-1; D remains ambiguous. CDR3 nucleotides: TGTGCCAGCAGTGAAGCAAGCCACCGAAACACTGAAGCTTTCTTT. Translated, it gives CASSEASHRNTEAFF.